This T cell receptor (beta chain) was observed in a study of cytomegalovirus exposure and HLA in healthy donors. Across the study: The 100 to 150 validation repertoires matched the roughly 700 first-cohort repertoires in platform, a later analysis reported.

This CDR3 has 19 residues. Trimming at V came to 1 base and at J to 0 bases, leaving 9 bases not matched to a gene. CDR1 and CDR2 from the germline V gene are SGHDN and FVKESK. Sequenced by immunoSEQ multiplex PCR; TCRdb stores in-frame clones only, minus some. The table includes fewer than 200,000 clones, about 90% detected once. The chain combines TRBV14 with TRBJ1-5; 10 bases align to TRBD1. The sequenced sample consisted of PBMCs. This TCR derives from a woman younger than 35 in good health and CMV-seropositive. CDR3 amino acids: CASSQGPGQGRYSNQPQHF. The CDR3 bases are TGTGCCAGCAGCCAAGGCCCGGGACAGGGGAGATATAGCAATCAGCCCCAGCATTTT.